The sequence of this TCR beta chain was determined in a study of regulatory T cells in long-lasting Graves disease. Germline CDR1 and CDR2: ENHRY and SYGVKD. This CDR3 has 15 amino acids. V lost 6 bases, J lost 4 bases, and 9 bases stayed unmatched. Study-level results: Persistent Graves' patients showed reduced TCR diversity versus newly diagnosed patients.

This clonotype was found many times. Its antigen is currently unknown. Described time point: persistent/refractory GD, antithyroid drugs over 5 years with positive TRAb. PBMC RNA served as the TCR library source. For TCR beta, libraries came from iRepertoire HTBI primers and Arm-PCR of CDR3 regions. TCRdb passed the multiplex PCR reads through MiXCR, listing each CDR3 protein once. The sample holds about 460,000 distinct CDR3 sequences, roughly 23% seen once. Sequencing used peripheral blood mononuclear cells (PBMCs), obtained when the disease was refractory, from a patient treated with antithyroid drugs. The rearrangement joins TRBV10-3 to TRBJ2-5, with TRBD1 matching 9 bases. The receptor comes from a female donor with Graves disease. CDR3 nucleotide sequence: TGTGCCATCAGCCCCGGGGGACAGGGAATAGAGACCCAGTACTTC. Encoded protein: CAISPGGQGIETQYF.